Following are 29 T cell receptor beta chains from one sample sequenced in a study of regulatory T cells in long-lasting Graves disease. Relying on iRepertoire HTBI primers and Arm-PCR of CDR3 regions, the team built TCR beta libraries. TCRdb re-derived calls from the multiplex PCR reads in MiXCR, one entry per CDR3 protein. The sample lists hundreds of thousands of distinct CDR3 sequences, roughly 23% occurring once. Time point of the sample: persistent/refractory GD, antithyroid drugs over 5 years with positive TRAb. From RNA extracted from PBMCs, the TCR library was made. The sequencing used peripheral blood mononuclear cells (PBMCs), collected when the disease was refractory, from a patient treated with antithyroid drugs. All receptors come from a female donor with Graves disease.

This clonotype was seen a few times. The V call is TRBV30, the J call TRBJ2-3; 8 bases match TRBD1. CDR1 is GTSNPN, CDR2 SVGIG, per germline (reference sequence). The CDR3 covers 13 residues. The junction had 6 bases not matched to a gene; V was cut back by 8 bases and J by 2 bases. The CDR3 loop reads CAQQGALTDTQYF. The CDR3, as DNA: TGTGCCCAGCAGGGGGCGCTCACAGATACGCAGTATTTT.

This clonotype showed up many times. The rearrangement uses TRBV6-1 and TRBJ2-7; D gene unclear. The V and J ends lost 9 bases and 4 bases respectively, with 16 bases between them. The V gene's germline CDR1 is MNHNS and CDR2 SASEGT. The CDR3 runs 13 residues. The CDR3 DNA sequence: TGTGCCAGTTCCCCCCTCCGGGTGTACGAGCAGTACTTC. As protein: CASSPLRVYEQYF.

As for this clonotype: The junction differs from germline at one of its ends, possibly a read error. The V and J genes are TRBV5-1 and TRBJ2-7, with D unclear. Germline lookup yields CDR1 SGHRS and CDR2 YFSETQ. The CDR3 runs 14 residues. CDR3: CAGSLQEPDDEQYF. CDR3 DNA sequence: TGCGCCGGCAGCTTGCAAGAGCCGGACGACGAGCAGTACTTC. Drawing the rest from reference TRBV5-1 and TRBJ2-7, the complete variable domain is KAGVTQTPRYLIKTRGQQVTLSCSPISGHRSVSWYQQTPGQGLQFLFEYFSETQRNKGNFPGRFSGRQFSNSRSEMNVSTLELGDSALYLCAGSLQEPDDEQYFGPGTRLTVT.

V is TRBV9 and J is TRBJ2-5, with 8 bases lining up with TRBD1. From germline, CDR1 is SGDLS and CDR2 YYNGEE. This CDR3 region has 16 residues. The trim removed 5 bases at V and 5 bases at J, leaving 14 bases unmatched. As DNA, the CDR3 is TGTGCCAGCAGTCCAACCTCGGACAGGGCCAGGGAGACCCAGTACTTC. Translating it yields CASSPTSDRARETQYF.

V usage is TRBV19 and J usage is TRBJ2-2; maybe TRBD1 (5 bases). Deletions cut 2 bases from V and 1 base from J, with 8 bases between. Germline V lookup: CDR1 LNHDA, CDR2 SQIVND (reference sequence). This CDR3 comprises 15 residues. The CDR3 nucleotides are TGTGCCAGTAGTATAAGGGGAAGGAACACCGGGGAGCTGTTTTTT. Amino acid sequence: CASSIRGRNTGELFF.

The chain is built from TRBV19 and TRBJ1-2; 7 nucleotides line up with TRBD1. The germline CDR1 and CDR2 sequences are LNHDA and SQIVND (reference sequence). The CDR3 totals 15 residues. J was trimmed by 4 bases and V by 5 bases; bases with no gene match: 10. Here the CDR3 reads CASSPPDRLFYGYTF. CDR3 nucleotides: TGTGCCAGTAGTCCCCCGGACAGGTTATTCTATGGCTACACCTTC. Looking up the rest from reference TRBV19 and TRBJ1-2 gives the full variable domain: DGGITQSPKYLFRKEGQNVTLSCEQNLNHDAMYWYRQDPGQGLRLIYYSQIVNDFQKGDIAEGYSVSREKKESFPLTVTSAQKNPTAFYLCASSPPDRLFYGYTFGSGTRLTVV.

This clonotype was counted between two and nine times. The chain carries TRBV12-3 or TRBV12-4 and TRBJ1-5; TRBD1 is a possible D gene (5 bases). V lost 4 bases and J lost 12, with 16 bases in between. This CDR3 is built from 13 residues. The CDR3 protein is CASSWGRGGVQHF. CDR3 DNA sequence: TGTGCCAGCAGTTGGGGCCGGGGTGGAGTCCAGCATTTT.

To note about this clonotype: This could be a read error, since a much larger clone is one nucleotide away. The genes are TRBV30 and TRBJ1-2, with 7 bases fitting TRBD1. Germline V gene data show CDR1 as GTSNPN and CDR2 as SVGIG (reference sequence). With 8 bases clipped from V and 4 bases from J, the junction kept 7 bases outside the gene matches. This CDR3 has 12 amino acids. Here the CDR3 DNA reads TGTGCCGGTTCCGGGACAGTCTATGGCTACACCTTC. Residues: CAGSGTVYGYTF.

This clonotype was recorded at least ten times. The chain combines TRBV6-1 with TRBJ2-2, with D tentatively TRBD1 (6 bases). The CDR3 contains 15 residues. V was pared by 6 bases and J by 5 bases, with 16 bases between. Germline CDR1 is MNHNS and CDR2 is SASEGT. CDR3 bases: TGTGCCAGCAGGGAACAGGGATGGGGGACCGGGGAGCTGTTTTTT. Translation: CASREQGWGTGELFF.

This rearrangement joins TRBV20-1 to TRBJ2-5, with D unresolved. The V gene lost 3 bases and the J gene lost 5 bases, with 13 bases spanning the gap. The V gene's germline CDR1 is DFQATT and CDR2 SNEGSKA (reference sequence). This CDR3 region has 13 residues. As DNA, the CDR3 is TGCAGTGCTAGCCAAACCTCCCTGGAGACCCAGTACTTC. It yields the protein CSASQTSLETQYF.

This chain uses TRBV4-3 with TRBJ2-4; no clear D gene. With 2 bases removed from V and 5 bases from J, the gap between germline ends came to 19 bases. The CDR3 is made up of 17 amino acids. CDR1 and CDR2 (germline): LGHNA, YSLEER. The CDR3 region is CASSQIFSGYSENIQYF. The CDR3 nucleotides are TGCGCCAGCAGCCAAATTTTTTCCGGGTATTCAGAAAACATTCAGTACTTC.

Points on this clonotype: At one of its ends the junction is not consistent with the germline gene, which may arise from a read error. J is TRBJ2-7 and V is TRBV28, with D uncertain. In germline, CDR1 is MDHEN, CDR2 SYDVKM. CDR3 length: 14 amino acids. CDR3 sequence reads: CASSFSGSSYGQYF. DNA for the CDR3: TGTGCCAGCAGTTTTTCAGGCAGCTCCTACGGGCAGTACTTC.

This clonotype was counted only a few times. The chain's CDR3 is CATSREASPLFGELFF. DNA for the CDR3: TGTGCCACCAGCAGAGAGGCTAGCCCCTTGTTCGGGGAGCTGTTTTTT. V and J are TRBV15 and TRBJ2-2; tentatively, D is TRBD2 (5 bases). Germline V gene sequence: CDR1 LNHNV, CDR2 YYDKDF (reference sequence). The CDR3 spans 16 residues. V was clipped by 0 bases and J by 7 bases, with 15 bases between them.

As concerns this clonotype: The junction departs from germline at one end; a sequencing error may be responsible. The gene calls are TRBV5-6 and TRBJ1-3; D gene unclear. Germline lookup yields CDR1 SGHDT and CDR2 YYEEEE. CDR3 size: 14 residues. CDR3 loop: CASTLTSSGNTIYF. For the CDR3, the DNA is TGTGCCAGCACCTTGACGAGCTCTGGAAACACCATATATTTT.

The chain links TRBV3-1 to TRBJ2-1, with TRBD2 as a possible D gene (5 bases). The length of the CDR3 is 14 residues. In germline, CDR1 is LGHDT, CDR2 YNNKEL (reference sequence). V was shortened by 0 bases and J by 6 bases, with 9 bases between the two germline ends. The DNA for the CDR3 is TGTGCCAGCAGCCAAGATGGCCTAGCCAATGAGCAGTTCTTC. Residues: CASSQDGLANEQFF.

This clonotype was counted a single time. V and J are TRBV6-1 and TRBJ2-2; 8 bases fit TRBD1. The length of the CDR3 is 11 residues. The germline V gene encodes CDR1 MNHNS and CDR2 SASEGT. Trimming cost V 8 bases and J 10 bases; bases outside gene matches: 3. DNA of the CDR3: TGTGCCAGCCACAGGGGGGAGGAGCTGTTTTTT. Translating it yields CASHRGEELFF.

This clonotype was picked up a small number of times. The CDR3 region has the DNA TGTGCCAGCAGCCACCGGGCCCTAAATTCACCCCTCCACTTT. Its translation is CASSHRALNSPLHF. The chain couples TRBV14 to TRBJ1-4; D ambiguous. The J call could be wrong; TRBJ1-6 is a better fit for the DNA end. The CDR3 has 14 amino acids. Looked up from germline, CDR1 is SGHDN and CDR2 is FVKESK.

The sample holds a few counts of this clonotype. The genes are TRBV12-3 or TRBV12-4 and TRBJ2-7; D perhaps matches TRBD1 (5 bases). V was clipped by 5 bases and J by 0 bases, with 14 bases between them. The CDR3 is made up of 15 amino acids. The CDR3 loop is CASSLGAEYSYEQYF. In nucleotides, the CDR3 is TGTGCCAGCAGTCTTGGGGCGGAATACTCCTACGAGCAGTACTTC.

CDR3 amino acids: CASSSPGQGALEQYF. The CDR3 bases are TGTGCCAGCAGCTCTCCGGGACAGGGGGCTCTCGAGCAGTACTTC. This chain uses TRBV7-9 with TRBJ2-7; 12 bases line up with TRBD1. Germline CDR1 reads SEHNR; CDR2 reads FQNEAQ (reference sequence). The CDR3 loop spans 15 amino acids. J lost 6 bases, V lost 4 bases, and 7 bases had no gene match.

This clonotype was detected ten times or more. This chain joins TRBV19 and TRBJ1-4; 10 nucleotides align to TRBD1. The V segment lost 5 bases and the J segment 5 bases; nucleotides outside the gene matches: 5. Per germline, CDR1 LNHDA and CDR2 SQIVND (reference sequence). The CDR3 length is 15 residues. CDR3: CASSAPGQGNEKLFF. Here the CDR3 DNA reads TGTGCCAGTAGTGCCCCGGGACAGGGGAATGAAAAACTGTTTTTT.

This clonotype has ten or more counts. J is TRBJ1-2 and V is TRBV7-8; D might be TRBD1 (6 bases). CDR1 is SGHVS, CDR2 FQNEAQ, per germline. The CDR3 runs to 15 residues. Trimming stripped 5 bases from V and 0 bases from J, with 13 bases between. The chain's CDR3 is CASSRLDSPNYGYTF. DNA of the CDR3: TGTGCCAGCAGCCGACTGGACAGCCCTAACTATGGCTACACCTTC.

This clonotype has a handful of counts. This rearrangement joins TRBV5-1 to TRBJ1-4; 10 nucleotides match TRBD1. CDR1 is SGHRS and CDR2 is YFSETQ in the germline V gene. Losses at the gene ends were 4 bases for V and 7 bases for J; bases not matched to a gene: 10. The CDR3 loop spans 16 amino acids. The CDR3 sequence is CASSAGVTGGVEKLFF. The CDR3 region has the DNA TGCGCCAGCAGCGCGGGGGTGACAGGGGGCGTTGAAAAACTGTTTTTT. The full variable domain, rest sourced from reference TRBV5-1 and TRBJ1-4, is KAGVTQTPRYLIKTRGQQVTLSCSPISGHRSVSWYQQTPGQGLQFLFEYFSETQRNKGNFPGRFSGRQFSNSRSEMNVSTLELGDSALYLCASSAGVTGGVEKLFFGSGTQLSVL.

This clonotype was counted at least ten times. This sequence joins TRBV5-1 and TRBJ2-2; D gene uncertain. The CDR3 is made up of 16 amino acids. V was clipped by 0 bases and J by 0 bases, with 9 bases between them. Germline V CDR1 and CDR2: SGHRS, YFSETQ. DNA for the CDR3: TGCGCCAGCAGCTTGGCAGGTCCCACGAACACCGGGGAGCTGTTTTTT. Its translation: CASSLAGPTNTGELFF.

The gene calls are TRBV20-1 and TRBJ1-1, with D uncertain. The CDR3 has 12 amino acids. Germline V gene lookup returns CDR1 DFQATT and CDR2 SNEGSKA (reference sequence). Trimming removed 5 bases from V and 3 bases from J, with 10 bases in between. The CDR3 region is CSAAAWDTEAFF. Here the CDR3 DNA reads TGCAGTGCTGCGGCATGGGACACTGAAGCTTTCTTT.

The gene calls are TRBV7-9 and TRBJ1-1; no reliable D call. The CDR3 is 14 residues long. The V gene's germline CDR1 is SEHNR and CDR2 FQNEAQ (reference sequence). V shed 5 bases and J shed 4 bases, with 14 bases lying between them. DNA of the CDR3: TGTGCCAGCAGCCAAGGTCGGGAGGGCACTGAAGCTTTCTTT. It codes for CASSQGREGTEAFF.

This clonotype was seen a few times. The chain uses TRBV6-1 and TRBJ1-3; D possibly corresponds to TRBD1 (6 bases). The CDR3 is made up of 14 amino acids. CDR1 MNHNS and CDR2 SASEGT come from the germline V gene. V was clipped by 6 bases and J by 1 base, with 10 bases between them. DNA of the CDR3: TGTGCCAGCAGGCCACAGGGATCTGGAAACACCATATATTTT. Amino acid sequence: CASRPQGSGNTIYF.

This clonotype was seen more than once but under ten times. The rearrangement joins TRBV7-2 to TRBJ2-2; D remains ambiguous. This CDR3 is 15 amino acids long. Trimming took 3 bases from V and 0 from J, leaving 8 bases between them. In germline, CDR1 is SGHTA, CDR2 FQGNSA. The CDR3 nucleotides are TGTGCCAGCAGCTTTAGGCAAACGAACACCGGGGAGCTGTTTTTT. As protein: CASSFRQTNTGELFF.

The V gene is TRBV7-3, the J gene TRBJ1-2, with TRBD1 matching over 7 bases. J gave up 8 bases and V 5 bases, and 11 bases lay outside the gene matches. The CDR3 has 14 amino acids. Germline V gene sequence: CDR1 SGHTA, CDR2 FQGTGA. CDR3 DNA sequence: TGTGCCAGCAGCCCAGCGGACAGGTCGAGAGGCTACACCTTC. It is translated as CASSPADRSRGYTF.

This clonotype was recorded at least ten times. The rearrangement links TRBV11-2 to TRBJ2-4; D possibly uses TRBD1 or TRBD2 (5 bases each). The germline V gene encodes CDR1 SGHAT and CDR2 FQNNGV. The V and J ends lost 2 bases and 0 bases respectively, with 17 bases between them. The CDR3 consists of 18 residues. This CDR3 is CASSLSGLRSLAKNIQYF. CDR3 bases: TGTGCCAGCAGCTTATCGGGGCTTCGTAGCCTAGCCAAAAACATTCAGTACTTC.